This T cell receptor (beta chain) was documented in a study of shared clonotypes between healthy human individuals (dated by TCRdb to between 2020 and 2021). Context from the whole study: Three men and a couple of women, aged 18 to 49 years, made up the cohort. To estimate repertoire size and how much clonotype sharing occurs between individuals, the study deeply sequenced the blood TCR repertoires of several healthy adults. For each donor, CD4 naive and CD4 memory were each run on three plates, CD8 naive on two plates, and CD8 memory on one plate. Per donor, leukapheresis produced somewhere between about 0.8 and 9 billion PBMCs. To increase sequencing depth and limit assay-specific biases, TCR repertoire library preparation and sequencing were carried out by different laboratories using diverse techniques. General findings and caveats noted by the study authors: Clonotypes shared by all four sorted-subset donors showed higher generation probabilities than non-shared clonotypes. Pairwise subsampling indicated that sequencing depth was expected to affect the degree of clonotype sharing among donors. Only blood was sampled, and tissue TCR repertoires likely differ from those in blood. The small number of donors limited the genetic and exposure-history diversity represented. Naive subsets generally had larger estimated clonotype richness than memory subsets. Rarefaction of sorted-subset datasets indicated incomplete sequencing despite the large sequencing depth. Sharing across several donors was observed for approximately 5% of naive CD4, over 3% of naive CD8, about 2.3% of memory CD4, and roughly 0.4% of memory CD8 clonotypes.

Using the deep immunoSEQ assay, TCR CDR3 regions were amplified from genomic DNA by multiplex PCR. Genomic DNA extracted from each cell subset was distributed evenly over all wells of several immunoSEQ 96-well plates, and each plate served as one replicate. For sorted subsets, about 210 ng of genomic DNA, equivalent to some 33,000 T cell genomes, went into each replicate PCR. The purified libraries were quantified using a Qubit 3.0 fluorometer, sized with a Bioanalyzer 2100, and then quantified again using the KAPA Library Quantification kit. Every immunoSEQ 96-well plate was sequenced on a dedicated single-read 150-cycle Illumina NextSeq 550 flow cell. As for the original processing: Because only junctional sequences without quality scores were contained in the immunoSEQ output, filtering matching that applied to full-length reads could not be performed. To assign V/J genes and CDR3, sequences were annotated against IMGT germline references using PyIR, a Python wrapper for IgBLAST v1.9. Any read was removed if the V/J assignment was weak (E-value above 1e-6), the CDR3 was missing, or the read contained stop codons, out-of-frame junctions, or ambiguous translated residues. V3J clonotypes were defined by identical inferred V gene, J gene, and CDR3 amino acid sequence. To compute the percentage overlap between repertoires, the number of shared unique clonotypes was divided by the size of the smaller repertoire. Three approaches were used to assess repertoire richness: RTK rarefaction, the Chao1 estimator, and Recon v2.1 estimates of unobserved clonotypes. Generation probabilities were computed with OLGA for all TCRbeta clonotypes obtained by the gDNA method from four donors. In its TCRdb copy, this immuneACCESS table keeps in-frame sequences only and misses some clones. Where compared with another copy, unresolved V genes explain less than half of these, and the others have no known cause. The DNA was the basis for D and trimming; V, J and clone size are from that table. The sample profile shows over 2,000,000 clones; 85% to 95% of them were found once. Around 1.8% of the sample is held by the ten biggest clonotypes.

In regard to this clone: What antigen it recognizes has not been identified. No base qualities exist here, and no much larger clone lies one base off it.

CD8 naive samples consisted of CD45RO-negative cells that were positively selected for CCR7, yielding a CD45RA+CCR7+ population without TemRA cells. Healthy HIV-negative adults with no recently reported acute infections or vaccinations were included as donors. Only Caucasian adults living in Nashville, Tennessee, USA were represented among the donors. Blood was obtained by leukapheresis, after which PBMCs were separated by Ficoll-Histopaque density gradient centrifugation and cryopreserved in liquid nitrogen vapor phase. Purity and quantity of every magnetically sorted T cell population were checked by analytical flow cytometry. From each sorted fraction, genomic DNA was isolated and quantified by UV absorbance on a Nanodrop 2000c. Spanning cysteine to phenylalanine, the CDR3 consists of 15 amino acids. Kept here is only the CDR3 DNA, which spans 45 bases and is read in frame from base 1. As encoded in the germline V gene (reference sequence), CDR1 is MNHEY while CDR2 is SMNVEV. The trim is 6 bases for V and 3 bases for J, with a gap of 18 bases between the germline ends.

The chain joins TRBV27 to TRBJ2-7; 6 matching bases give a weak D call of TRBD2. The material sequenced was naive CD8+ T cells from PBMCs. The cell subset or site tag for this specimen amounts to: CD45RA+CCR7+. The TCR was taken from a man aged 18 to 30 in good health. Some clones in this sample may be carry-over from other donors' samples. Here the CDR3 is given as CASSFMTGALYEQYF. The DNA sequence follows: TGTGCCAGCAGCTTTATGACGGGAGCTCTCTACGAGCAGTACTTC.